What follows are 16 T cell receptor beta chains derived from one specimen sequenced in a study of shared clonotypes between healthy human individuals. Cells designated naive CD8 were CD45RO-negative and were positively selected for CCR7, with terminally differentiated effector memory CD45RA+ cells excluded. Measured with immunoSEQ multiplex PCR; TCRdb has only the in-frame clones, and not every one. The sample consists of about 800,000 clones, approximately 96% of them appearing once. The source material was naive CD8+ T cells sorted from blood. These receptors were collected from a man aged 30 to 39 in good health.

The rearrangement joins TRBV19 to TRBJ1-5, with D possibly being TRBD1 (5 bases). V shed 1 base and J shed 0 bases, with 10 bases lying between them. The CDR3 sequence is 16 residues long. Germline V lookup: CDR1 LNHDA, CDR2 SQIVND (reference sequence). The CDR3 bases are TGTGCCAGTAGTATAGCTAGGACACTTAGCAATCAGCCCCAGCATTTT. As protein: CASSIARTLSNQPQHF.

The chain has TRBV11-3 and TRBJ2-5, with unresolved D. CDR1 and CDR2 (germline): SGHNT, YENEEA. V lost 5 bases, J lost 1 base, and 8 bases lay in between. The CDR3 has 13 residues. The DNA of the CDR3 is TGTGCCAGCAGCAGCTGGGGCCAAGAGACCCAGTACTTC. It encodes CASSSWGQETQYF.

This clone was seen a single time. In DNA form, the CDR3 reads TGCAGCGTTGTCCTAGCGGGGAACCCCTACGAGCAGTACTTC. Amino acid sequence: CSVVLAGNPYEQYF. The chain joins TRBV29-1 to TRBJ2-7, with 9 positions matching TRBD2. With 4 bases clipped from V and 2 bases from J, the junction kept 6 bases outside the gene matches. Germline assignment: CDR1 SQVTM and CDR2 ANQGSEA. The CDR3 covers 14 residues.

This clone appeared once. The genes are TRBV2 and TRBJ2-7, with 7 bases matching TRBD2. CDR1 SNHLY and CDR2 FYNNEI come from the germline V gene. J lost 0 bases, V lost 5 bases, and 4 bases had no gene match. This CDR3 is built from 14 residues. CDR3 in DNA: TGTGCCAGCAGTTATAGGACTAGCTCCTACGAGCAGTACTTC. Amino acids: CASSYRTSSYEQYF.

This chain joins TRBV9 and TRBJ2-1, with 9 nucleotides matching TRBD2. The length of the CDR3 is 18 residues. Germline V lookup: CDR1 SGDLS, CDR2 YYNGEE. The V gene end was trimmed by 4 bases and the J gene end by 0 bases; junction bases not matched to a gene: 11. The CDR3 sequence: CASSRVAGLATSYNEQFF. Written as DNA, the CDR3 is TGTGCCAGCAGCCGAGTTGCAGGACTAGCGACCTCCTACAATGAGCAGTTCTTC.

The V gene is TRBV29-1, the J gene TRBJ2-7; 11 positions match TRBD1. CDR3 length: 14 residues. With V trimmed by 3 bases and J by 3 bases, 4 bases remained unmatched. Germline-derived CDR1 and CDR2 are SQVTM and ANQGSEA. The CDR3 sequence: CSVEAGTGGYEQYF. CDR3 sequence (DNA): TGCAGCGTTGAGGCGGGGACAGGGGGCTACGAGCAGTACTTC.

The genes are TRBV2 and TRBJ1-3; D remains ambiguous. From germline, CDR1 is SNHLY and CDR2 FYNNEI. The CDR3 is made up of 18 amino acids. Deletions cut 4 bases from V and 0 bases from J, with 19 bases between. CDR3 in amino acids: CASSVRMVLWSSGNTIYF. As DNA, the CDR3 is TGTGCCAGCAGTGTGCGGATGGTCTTATGGAGCTCTGGAAACACCATATATTTT.

Only one count was recorded for this clone. The chain recombines TRBV7-3 with TRBJ2-1; no reliable D call. The germline CDR1 and CDR2 sequences are SGHTA and FQGTGA. The CDR3 loop spans 14 amino acids. The V end was cut by 2 bases, the J end by 3 bases, with 8 bases between. The CDR3 sequence is CASSLDLGYNEQFF. The CDR3 DNA sequence: TGTGCCAGCAGCTTAGACCTGGGCTACAATGAGCAGTTCTTC.

The rearrangement joins TRBV15 to TRBJ1-2, with 9 nucleotides matching TRBD1. Germline trimming cut 3 bases from V and 3 bases from J; bases unmatched to any gene: 8. CDR3 length equals 16 residues. CDR1 is LNHNV, CDR2 YYDKDF, per germline (reference sequence). CDR3 residues: CATSSPLTGGYYGYTF. Here the CDR3 DNA reads TGTGCCACCAGCAGTCCCCTAACAGGGGGCTACTATGGCTACACCTTC.

This chain connects TRBV4-3 to TRBJ2-7; tentative D call: TRBD1 (5 bases). Germline-derived CDR1 and CDR2 are LGHNA and YSLEER. CDR3 size: 14 residues. V was clipped by 0 bases and J by 0 bases, with 6 bases between them. The CDR3 sequence: CASSQETVSYEQYF. The CDR3 DNA reads as TGCGCCAGCAGCCAAGAGACAGTCTCCTACGAGCAGTACTTC.

The J gene is TRBJ2-1, the V gene TRBV6-1; 7 nucleotides line up with TRBD2. CDR1 and CDR2 from the germline V gene are MNHNS and SASEGT. V dropped 7 bases and J dropped 6; count of bases not matched to a gene: 6. The CDR3 runs to 13 residues. This CDR3 is CASNIGEGNEQFF. DNA for the CDR3: TGTGCCAGCAATATTGGGGAGGGCAATGAGCAGTTCTTC.

The V and J genes are TRBV18 and TRBJ2-7; the match to TRBD1 covers 8 bases. The germline V gene encodes CDR1 KGHSH and CDR2 LQKENI. V lost 5 bases, J lost 3 bases, and 18 bases stayed unmatched. This CDR3 is built from 18 residues. CDR3 DNA: TGTGCCAGCTCATCCGGACAGGGCGAGGCGGAGGGCATCTACGAGCAGTACTTC. Residues: CASSSGQGEAEGIYEQYF.

This sequence joins TRBV4-3 and TRBJ2-7; D possibly corresponds to TRBD2 (6 bases). The CDR3 runs 15 residues. The germline V gene has CDR1 LGHNA and CDR2 YSLEER. V dropped 0 bases and J dropped 0 bases, with 9 bases sitting between them. DNA of the CDR3: TGCGCCAGCAGCCAAGATGGAGGGACCTCCTACGAGCAGTACTTC. Translated, it gives CASSQDGGTSYEQYF.

This chain joins TRBV7-9 and TRBJ2-7; 9 nucleotides agree with TRBD2. Germline V gene data show CDR1 as SEHNR and CDR2 as FQNEAQ (reference sequence). The CDR3 length is 15 residues. The V gene end was trimmed by 9 bases and the J gene end by 0 bases; junction bases not matched to a gene: 9. Here the CDR3 DNA reads TGTGCCAGTTCCAAGGGACTAGCCTCCTCCTACGAGCAGTACTTC. Translating gives CASSKGLASSYEQYF.

The rearrangement links TRBV5-1 to TRBJ2-5; TRBD1 aligns across 8 bases. CDR3 length: 16 residues. After removal of 4 bases from V and 5 bases from J, the junction contained 13 bases not matched to a gene. Per the germline V gene, CDR1 is SGHRS and CDR2 is YFSETQ. For the CDR3, the DNA is TGCGCCAGCAGCAATTGGACAGGGATAATGAGGGAGACCCAGTACTTC. This codes for CASSNWTGIMRETQYF.

The genes are TRBV29-1 and TRBJ2-3, with D perhaps matching TRBD1 (6 bases). Germline V gene data show CDR1 as SQVTM and CDR2 as ANQGSEA. CDR3 size: 17 residues. Trimming removed 3 bases at V and 4 bases at J, with 23 bases between. In nucleotides, the CDR3 is TGCAGCGTTGATCCCAGTAAACAGGGTGGAATGGCAGATACGCAGTATTTT. Its translation: CSVDPSKQGGMADTQYF.